This T cell receptor (beta chain) was sequenced during a study of blood T cell repertoires in COVID-19. The overall study: Italy, Spain and the United States were the sources of the convalescent and acute COVID-19 samples. From T cells, B-cell-depleted T cells, or PBMCs came the material, which was cDNA or gDNA.

In the original analysis: It was from reference gene primer amplification that nucleated cell counts were estimated. Profiled with immunoSEQ multiplex PCR; TCRdb holds only in-frame clones, not every one. For V, J and clone size, that table is used; D and trimming come from the DNA. Among 60,000 to 95,000 clones, about 90% were seen once, and the ten largest hold 5.5% to 6%. Losses at the gene ends were 3 bases for V and 0 bases for J; bases not matched to a gene: 4. The germline V gene has CDR1 SQVTM and CDR2 ANQGSEA. The CDR3 has 14 residues. The sequenced material came from peripheral blood. The origin of this receptor is a human donor in a cohort sampled during active COVID-19. The rearrangement links TRBV29-1 to TRBJ1-2; 7 nucleotides align to TRBD1. The CDR3 nucleotides read TGCAGCGTTGACGTCGGGACAGCTAACTATGGCTACACCTTC. This codes for CSVDVGTANYGYTF.